Below are 9 T cell receptor beta chains sequenced from a single sample in a study of shared clonotypes between healthy human individuals (dated by TCRdb to the early 2020s). The protocol used for the library was the immunoSEQ multiplex PCR assay. TCRdb took this table from immuneACCESS and kept in-frame rearrangements with V and J called. Such tables lack part of the clones; where checked against another copy, unresolved V genes explain under half of the gap, and the rest is unexplained. Counted in this sample were 2,500,000 or so clones; about 92% of them appeared once. The top ten clones comprise over 0.12% of the sample. Sequencing was carried out using naive CD4+ T cells sorted from blood. In the paper's terms, the cell subset or site label means: CD45RA+ positively selected. The receptors stem from a man aged 18 to 35 in good health.

CDR3 sequence (DNA): TGTGCCAGCATCGCGGGACAGAAAAATCAGCCCCAGCATTTT. Translated: CASIAGQKNQPQHF. The V and J genes are TRBV28 and TRBJ1-5; 7 nucleotides agree with TRBD1. Looked up from germline, CDR1 is MDHEN and CDR2 is SYDVKM. This CDR3 contains 14 residues. V lost 7 bases to trimming and J lost 4 bases; unmatched junction nucleotides: 7. Full variable domain (rest looked up from reference TRBV28 and TRBJ1-5): DVKVTQSSRYLVKRTGEKVFLECVQDMDHENMFWYRQDPGLGLRLIYFSYDVKMKEKGDIPEGYSVSREKKERFSLILESASTNQTSMYLCASIAGQKNQPQHFGDGTRLSIL.

The DNA for the CDR3 is TGTGCCAGCCAACTTCCGCCCGAAAACAATGAGCAGTTCTTC. Translating gives CASQLPPENNEQFF. This chain links TRBV2 with TRBJ2-1; D unresolved. V was clipped by 8 bases and J by 5 bases, with 16 bases between them. This CDR3 contains 14 residues. Germline CDR1 SNHLY, CDR2 FYNNEI.

The genes are TRBV11-2 and TRBJ1-1; 11 nucleotides align to TRBD1. The CDR3 has 15 residues. Per the germline V gene, CDR1 is SGHAT and CDR2 is FQNNGV. V shed 5 bases and J 6 bases; nucleotides not matched to a gene: 8. CDR3 region: CASSARDRGRAEAFF. CDR3 bases: TGTGCCAGCAGCGCCCGGGACAGGGGGAGGGCTGAAGCTTTCTTT. Together with reference TRBV11-2 and TRBJ1-1, the CDR3 gives the full variable domain: EAGVAQSPRYKIIEKRQSVAFWCNPISGHATLYWYQQILGQGPKLLIQFQNNGVVDDSQLPKDRFSAERLKGVDSTLKIQPAKLEDSAVYLCASSARDRGRAEAFFGQGTRLTVV.

This clone was observed a single time. V is TRBV5-1 and J is TRBJ2-1; TRBD2 matches at 16 bases. J lost 10 bases, V lost 4 bases, and 11 bases had no gene match. Germline assignment: CDR1 SGHRS and CDR2 YFSETQ. The CDR3 totals 17 residues. The CDR3 nucleotides are TGCGCCAGCAGCGCAGGGGGGACTAGCGGGAGGGCTGGAGAGCAGTTCTTC. It specifies CASSAGGTSGRAGEQFF.

This chain connects TRBV27 to TRBJ2-2; 8 bases are a match to TRBD1. V shed 6 bases, J shed 5 bases, and the junction held 11 bases outside the gene matches. Germline CDR1 reads MNHEY; CDR2 reads SMNVEV (reference sequence). The CDR3 is 16 residues long. CDR3 nucleotide sequence: TGTGCCAGCAGCCCTATTGGACAGGGTCGGACCGGGGAGCTGTTTTTT. Translating it yields CASSPIGQGRTGELFF.

The CDR3 reads CASSQGTPNGYTF. CDR3 bases: TGTGCCAGCAGCCAAGGGACACCAAATGGCTACACCTTC. The rearrangement links TRBV7-9 to TRBJ1-2, with D perhaps TRBD1 (6 bases). Per the germline V gene, CDR1 is SEHNR and CDR2 is FQNEAQ (reference sequence). The germline V and J ends were trimmed by 5 bases and 6 bases, with 13 bases remaining between them. This CDR3 has 13 amino acids.

This clone was seen only once. The CDR3: CASRMGGVLNTEAFF. In nucleotides, the CDR3 is TGTGCCAGCAGGATGGGAGGGGTCCTGAACACTGAAGCTTTCTTT. The V gene is TRBV6-5, the J gene TRBJ1-1; D perhaps matches TRBD1 (5 bases). Germline loops: CDR1 MNHEY, CDR2 SVGAGI. The ends were cut back, 6 bases at V and 0 bases at J, with 14 bases in the middle. The CDR3 consists of 15 residues.

The J gene is TRBJ2-3, the V gene TRBV5-1, with D possibly being TRBD2 (5 bases). Between the trimmed V and J ends, which lost 2 bases and 6 bases, there was a span of 19 bases. CDR3 length: 16 residues. Germline CDR1 and CDR2: SGHRS and YFSETQ. The CDR3 nucleotides are TGCGCCAGCAGCTTAGCCCCTACCGGAGGTGCGGATACGCAGTATTTT. Its protein product is CASSLAPTGGADTQYF.

The chain carries TRBV11-2 and TRBJ1-3, with D maybe TRBD1 (6 bases). This CDR3 is 16 amino acids long. The germline CDR1 and CDR2 sequences are SGHAT and FQNNGV. The germline V and J ends were trimmed by 5 bases and 3 bases, with 17 bases remaining between them. This chain's CDR3 is CASSATRGASGNTIYF. In nucleotides, the CDR3 is TGTGCCAGCAGCGCGACCAGGGGCGCTAGTGGAAACACCATATATTTT.